Shown below are 14 T cell receptor beta chains from a single sample sequenced in a study of blood T cell repertoires in COVID-19. Assay used: immunoSEQ multiplex PCR; TCRdb lists only in-frame clones, some missing. This table has over 130,000 clones, approximately 78% appearing once. Sequenced material: peripheral blood. These TCRs come from a woman at least 80 years old with acute or convalescent COVID-19.

The V gene is TRBV28, the J gene TRBJ2-2; 10 nucleotides match TRBD1. CDR3 size: 17 residues. Per germline, CDR1 MDHEN and CDR2 SYDVKM. V shed 4 bases, J shed 4 bases, and the junction held 9 bases outside the gene matches. This chain's CDR3 is CASSSRDRGSVTGELFF. The CDR3, as DNA: TGTGCCAGCAGTTCCCGGGACAGGGGTTCAGTCACCGGGGAGCTGTTTTTT.

The chain is built from TRBV5-1 and TRBJ1-1; D is possibly TRBD1 (5 bases). The CDR3 consists of 15 residues. V lost 1 base and J 6 bases, leaving 16 bases between the germline ends. Germline loops: CDR1 SGHRS, CDR2 YFSETQ. The chain's CDR3 is CASSLPSGAGAEAFF. In nucleotides, the CDR3 is TGCGCCAGCAGCTTGCCCTCGGGAGCGGGGGCTGAAGCTTTCTTT.

The chain links TRBV27 to TRBJ1-2; D remains unclear. The CDR3 runs 13 residues. Per germline, CDR1 MNHEY and CDR2 SMNVEV (reference sequence). Trimming took off 3 bases at V and 0 bases at J, with 5 bases between the two ends. DNA for the CDR3: TGTGCCAGCAGTTTGCGGGCTAACTATGGCTACACCTTC. Its protein is CASSLRANYGYTF.

The V gene is TRBV27, the J gene TRBJ2-5; 7 bases align to TRBD1. The germline CDR1 and CDR2 sequences are MNHEY and SMNVEV (reference sequence). J was trimmed by 5 bases and V by 5 bases; bases with no gene match: 8. There are 14 residues in the CDR3. The CDR3 nucleotides read TGTGCCAGCAGTAGACAGGGCTACGGGGAGACCCAGTACTTC. This encodes CASSRQGYGETQYF.

The chain links TRBV4-1 to TRBJ2-7, with D perhaps matching TRBD1 (6 bases). The CDR3 spans 16 residues. Germline values: CDR1 MGHRA, CDR2 YSYEKL. Trimming removed 4 bases at V and 2 bases at J, with 18 bases between. CDR3 residues: CASSLRSTGWPYEQYF. CDR3 nucleotide sequence: TGCGCCAGCAGCCTTAGAAGTACAGGGTGGCCCTACGAGCAGTACTTC.

The chain recombines TRBV30 with TRBJ2-7; unclear D gene. Germline loops: CDR1 GTSNPN, CDR2 SVGIG (reference sequence). V gave up 0 bases and J gave up 7 bases, with 7 bases separating them. The CDR3 sequence is 11 residues long. For the CDR3, the DNA is TGTGCCTGGAGTGTAGACTGGGAGCAGTACTTC. Protein product: CAWSVDWEQYF. Complete variable domain (other parts from reference TRBV30 and TRBJ2-7): SQTIHQWPATLVQPVGSPLSLECTVEGTSNPNLYWYRQAAGRGLQLLFYSVGIGQISSEVPQNLSASRPQDRQFILSSKKLLLSDSGFYLCAWSVDWEQYFGPGTRLTVT.

J is TRBJ2-7 and V is TRBV6-1, with D uncertain. CDR3 size: 14 residues. With 1 base removed from V and 1 base from J, the gap between germline ends came to 8 bases. Germline-derived CDR1 and CDR2 are MNHNS and SASEGT. CDR3 nucleotides: TGTGCCAGCAGTGAAGTTCCAGCGTCCTACGAGCAGTACTTC. Its protein product is CASSEVPASYEQYF.

The chain is built from TRBV4-1 and TRBJ2-4; 7 bases map to TRBD2. CDR1 MGHRA and CDR2 YSYEKL come from the germline V gene. CDR3 length: 14 amino acids. V was clipped by 1 base and J by 7 bases; unmatched bases: 4. The CDR3 here is CASSQGGGRNIQYF. CDR3 in DNA: TGCGCCAGCAGCCAAGGGGGGGGACGGAACATTCAGTACTTC.

The chain combines TRBV19 with TRBJ1-6; D gene uncertain. There are 16 residues in the CDR3. Germline assignment: CDR1 LNHDA and CDR2 SQIVND (reference sequence). Trimming took off 4 bases at V and 0 bases at J, with 10 bases between the two ends. The CDR3 loop is CASSTQTSSYNSPLHF. CDR3 nucleotide sequence: TGTGCCAGTAGTACTCAAACGAGCTCCTATAATTCACCCCTCCACTTT.

The chain couples TRBV7-9 to TRBJ2-1, with 9 bases that match TRBD2. After removal of 5 bases from V and 7 bases from J, the junction contained 9 bases not matched to a gene. CDR3 length: 15 residues. CDR1 and CDR2 from the germline V gene are SEHNR and FQNEAQ (reference sequence). CDR3 protein: CASSAPSGARNEQFF. DNA of the CDR3: TGTGCCAGCAGCGCCCCTAGCGGGGCCCGGAATGAGCAGTTCTTC.

This rearrangement joins TRBV11-2 to TRBJ1-5; D remains ambiguous. CDR1 and CDR2 from the germline V gene are SGHAT and FQNNGV. The CDR3 consists of 13 residues. Trimming removed 5 bases from V and 4 bases from J, with 9 bases in between. The CDR3 sequence is CASSIQQNQPQHF. The DNA for the CDR3 is TGTGCCAGCAGCATACAACAGAATCAGCCCCAGCATTTT. The full variable domain, its missing parts supplied by reference TRBV11-2 and TRBJ1-5, is EAGVAQSPRYKIIEKRQSVAFWCNPISGHATLYWYQQILGQGPKLLIQFQNNGVVDDSQLPKDRFSAERLKGVDSTLKIQPAKLEDSAVYLCASSIQQNQPQHFGDGTRLSIL.

This chain uses TRBV7-9 with TRBJ2-7; D not certain. CDR3 size: 16 residues. The V and J ends lost 5 bases and 2 bases respectively, with 19 bases between them. CDR1 and CDR2 (germline): SEHNR, FQNEAQ (reference sequence). CDR3 DNA: TGTGCCAGCAGCCTCCACTTAGAAACCAACCCCTACGAGCAGTACTTC. This codes for CASSLHLETNPYEQYF.

The chain joins TRBV12-3 or TRBV12-4 to TRBJ2-1; possible D gene TRBD2, 5 bases. The ends were cut back, 7 bases at V and 5 bases at J, with 12 bases in the middle. CDR3 size: 13 residues. DNA of the CDR3: TGTGCCAGCACCAAGGGAGTCCACAATGAGCAGTTCTTC. This sequence encodes CASTKGVHNEQFF.

The V gene is TRBV11-2, the J gene TRBJ1-1, with D possibly matching TRBD1 (6 bases). This CDR3 is 15 amino acids long. The ends were cut back, 2 bases at V and 1 base at J, with 11 bases in the middle. CDR1 and CDR2 (germline): SGHAT, FQNNGV. CDR3 protein: CASSLPGHRNTEAFF. CDR3 coding DNA: TGTGCCAGCAGCTTACCGGGACACAGGAACACTGAAGCTTTCTTT.